Each of the 15 T cell receptor beta chains below was sequenced from the same sample in a study of shared clonotypes between healthy human individuals. Some clones are missing from TCRdb's copy, which holds only in-frame ones; the method was immunoSEQ multiplex PCR. The table shows approximately 1.1 million clones, with roughly 74% occurring only once. Material: memory CD4+ T cells from PBMCs. Indicated subset: CD45RA-negative fraction. These receptors were taken from a man aged 18 to 29 in good health. Some clones in this sample may be carry-over from other donors' samples.

This clone was seen at least ten times. This chain uses TRBV4-2 with TRBJ2-5; 13 nucleotides agree with TRBD2. V lost 0 bases to trimming and J lost 5 bases; unmatched junction nucleotides: 3. The CDR3 length is 16 residues. Germline CDR1 is LGHNA and CDR2 is YNFKEQ. The CDR3 DNA follows: TGTGCCAGCAGCCAAGATACTAGCGGGAGGGGCGAGACCCAGTACTTC. Its translation is CASSQDTSGRGETQYF.

The rearrangement links TRBV9 to TRBJ1-4, with 10 bases lining up with TRBD1. CDR1 is SGDLS, CDR2 YYNGEE, per germline. J lost 6 bases, V lost 0 bases, and 2 bases had no gene match. There are 15 residues in the CDR3. The CDR3 DNA sequence: TGTGCCAGCAGCGTAGCCGGGACAGGGGATGAAAAACTGTTTTTT. Its translation: CASSVAGTGDEKLFF.

The chain is built from TRBV6-1 and TRBJ2-7; TRBD1 aligns across 9 bases. The CDR3 consists of 14 residues. In germline, CDR1 is MNHNS, CDR2 SASEGT. The junction had 8 bases not matched to a gene; V was cut back by 6 bases and J by 5 bases. CDR3 DNA sequence: TGTGCCAGCAGCGTAACAGGGGGCGGCCACGAGCAGTACTTC. It encodes CASSVTGGGHEQYF.

Turning to this clone: Other DNA sequences from this sample encode an identical CDR3 as well. The chain has TRBV6-1 and TRBJ2-1, with 7 bases lining up with TRBD2. Germline lookup yields CDR1 MNHNS and CDR2 SASEGT. This CDR3 has 14 amino acids. V shed 0 bases, J shed 7 bases, and the junction held 3 bases outside the gene matches. CDR3 in amino acids: CASSEAGGPNEQFF. In DNA, the CDR3 is TGTGCCAGCAGTGAAGCGGGAGGGCCAAATGAGCAGTTCTTC.

The chain joins TRBV18 to TRBJ1-5; 9 bases align to TRBD1. Germline V gene sequence: CDR1 KGHSH, CDR2 LQKENI. This CDR3 comprises 16 residues. The junction had 8 bases not matched to a gene; V was cut back by 2 bases and J by 6 bases. The CDR3 sequence is CASSPYTGGAGQPQHF. The CDR3 nucleotides are TGTGCCAGCTCACCATACACAGGGGGCGCGGGTCAGCCCCAGCATTTT.

The chain combines TRBV15 with TRBJ2-5; possible D gene TRBD1, 6 bases. This CDR3 region has 16 residues. Germline CDR1 LNHNV, CDR2 YYDKDF (reference sequence). Trimming took 0 bases from V and 5 from J, leaving 16 bases between them. CDR3 sequence reads: CATSREKLQGYETQYF. The CDR3 DNA reads as TGTGCCACCAGCAGAGAGAAACTCCAGGGGTACGAGACCCAGTACTTC.

The V gene is TRBV7-9, the J gene TRBJ2-5; TRBD1 agrees at 8 bases. The CDR3 runs to 14 residues. V lost 5 bases, J lost 5 bases, and 7 bases stayed unmatched. From germline, CDR1 is SEHNR and CDR2 FQNEAQ (reference sequence). The CDR3 nucleotides read TGTGCCAGCAGCGACCAGGGGGCCGTGGAGACCCAGTACTTC. It translates to CASSDQGAVETQYF. Filled out from reference TRBV7-9 and TRBJ2-5, the complete variable domain reads DTGVSQNPRHKITKRGQNVTFRCDPISEHNRLYWYRQTLGQGPEFLTYFQNEAQLEKSRLLSDRFSAERPKGSFSTLEIQRTEQGDSAMYLCASSDQGAVETQYFGPGTRLLVL.

To note about this clone: The same CDR3 also results from other DNA sequences found in this sample. The chain employs TRBV5-6 and TRBJ2-3, with D unclear. The CDR3 has 13 amino acids. CDR1 SGHDT and CDR2 YYEEEE come from the germline V gene. The ends were cut back, 0 bases at V and 0 bases at J, with 2 bases in the middle. CDR3 DNA sequence: TGTGCCAGCAGCTTGGACAGCACAGATACGCAGTATTTT. This codes for CASSLDSTDTQYF.

This sequence joins TRBV6-1 and TRBJ2-2; D may correspond to TRBD1 or TRBD2 (5 bases each). The germline V gene encodes CDR1 MNHNS and CDR2 SASEGT. The CDR3 length is 15 residues. Trimming took off 5 bases at V and 1 base at J, with 11 bases between the two ends. The CDR3 nucleotides read TGTGCCAGCAGTTTGGGACCGGGGAACACCGGGGAGCTGTTTTTT. Residues: CASSLGPGNTGELFF.

This clone was detected once. The chain uses TRBV9 and TRBJ2-7, with 7 positions matching TRBD2. Per the germline V gene, CDR1 is SGDLS and CDR2 is YYNGEE. The V and J ends lost 4 bases and 2 bases, in that order; junction bases with no gene match: 9. This CDR3 contains 15 residues. CDR3 sequence: CASSPQTSKAYEQYF. In DNA form, the CDR3 reads TGTGCCAGCAGCCCACAGACTAGCAAAGCCTACGAGCAGTACTTC.

The V call is TRBV29-1, the J call TRBJ2-5; D perhaps matches TRBD2 (7 bases). In germline, CDR1 is SQVTM, CDR2 ANQGSEA. The V gene lost 4 bases and the J gene lost 1 base, with 19 bases spanning the gap. The CDR3 length is 16 residues. The CDR3 is CSVGGGAGHLQETQYF. CDR3 nucleotide sequence: TGCAGCGTTGGGGGGGGCGCAGGACATCTCCAAGAGACCCAGTACTTC. The full variable domain, in which reference TRBV29-1 and TRBJ2-5 provide the parts outside the CDR3, is SAVISQKPSRDICQRGTSLTIQCQVDSQVTMMFWYRQQPGQSLTLIATANQGSEATYESGFVIDKFPISRPNLTFSTLTVSNMSPEDSSIYLCSVGGGAGHLQETQYFGPGTRLLVL.

The rearrangement uses TRBV6-1 and TRBJ2-7; D gene uncertain. The CDR3 has 13 amino acids. Germline values: CDR1 MNHNS, CDR2 SASEGT. The V gene lost 1 base and the J gene lost 4 bases, with 8 bases spanning the gap. The chain's CDR3 is CASSEGGRYEQYF. The CDR3, as DNA: TGTGCCAGCAGTGAAGGAGGACGGTACGAGCAGTACTTC.

The rearrangement joins TRBV5-1 to TRBJ1-4; tentative D call: TRBD1 (5 bases). CDR3 length equals 17 residues. The V end was cut by 4 bases, the J end by 0 bases, with 16 bases between. Germline V gives CDR1 SGHRS, CDR2 YFSETQ. The CDR3 region has the DNA TGCGCCAGCAGCCCGCGGACACGGATGGCAACTAATGAAAAACTGTTTTTT. Its translation: CASSPRTRMATNEKLFF.

The chain joins TRBV5-1 to TRBJ2-7; 8 bases line up with TRBD1. From germline, CDR1 is SGHRS and CDR2 YFSETQ. The CDR3 runs to 16 residues. V shed 4 bases, J shed 5 bases, and the junction held 14 bases outside the gene matches. The CDR3 loop reads CASSRNLVVQGDEQYF. The CDR3 DNA reads as TGCGCCAGCAGCAGGAACCTCGTGGTACAGGGGGACGAGCAGTACTTC.

This sequence joins TRBV27 and TRBJ2-5, with D tentatively TRBD2 (5 bases). The germline V and J ends were trimmed by 1 base and 10 bases, with 19 bases remaining between them. Germline loops: CDR1 MNHEY, CDR2 SMNVEV (reference sequence). The CDR3 covers 15 residues. The DNA of the CDR3 is TGTGCCAGCAGTTTATTGGACTCCCCGATCGGGGACCAGTACTTC. Translated, it gives CASSLLDSPIGDQYF.